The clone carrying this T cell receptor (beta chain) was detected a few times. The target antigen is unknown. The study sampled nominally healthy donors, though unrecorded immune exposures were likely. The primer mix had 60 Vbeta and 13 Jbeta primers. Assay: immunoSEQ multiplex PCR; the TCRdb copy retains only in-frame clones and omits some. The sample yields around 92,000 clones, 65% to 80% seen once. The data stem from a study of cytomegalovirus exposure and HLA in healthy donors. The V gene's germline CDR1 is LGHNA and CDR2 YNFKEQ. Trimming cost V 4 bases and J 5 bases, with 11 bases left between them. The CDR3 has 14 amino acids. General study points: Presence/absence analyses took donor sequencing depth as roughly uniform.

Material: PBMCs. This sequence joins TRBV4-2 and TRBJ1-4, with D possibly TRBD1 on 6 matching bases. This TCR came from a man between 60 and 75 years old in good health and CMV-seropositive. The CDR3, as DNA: TGTGCCAGCAGCCCCGGGACACCGAATGAAAAACTGTTTTTT. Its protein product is CASSPGTPNEKLFF.